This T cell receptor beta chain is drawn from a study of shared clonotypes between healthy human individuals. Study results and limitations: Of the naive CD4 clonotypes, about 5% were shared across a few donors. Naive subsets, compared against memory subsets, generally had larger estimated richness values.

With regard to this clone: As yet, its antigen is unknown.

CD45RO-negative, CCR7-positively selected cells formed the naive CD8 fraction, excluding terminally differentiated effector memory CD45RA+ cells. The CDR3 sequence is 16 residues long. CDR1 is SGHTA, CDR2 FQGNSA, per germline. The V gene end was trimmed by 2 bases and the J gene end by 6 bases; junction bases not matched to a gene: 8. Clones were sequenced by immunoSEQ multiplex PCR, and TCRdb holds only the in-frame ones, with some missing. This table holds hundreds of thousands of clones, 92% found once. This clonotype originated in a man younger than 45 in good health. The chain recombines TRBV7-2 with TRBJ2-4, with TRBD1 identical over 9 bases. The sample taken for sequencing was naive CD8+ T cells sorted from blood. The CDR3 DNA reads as TGTGCCAGCAGCTTAAAACAGGGGGCCCAAGGAAACATTCAGTACTTC. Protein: CASSLKQGAQGNIQYF.